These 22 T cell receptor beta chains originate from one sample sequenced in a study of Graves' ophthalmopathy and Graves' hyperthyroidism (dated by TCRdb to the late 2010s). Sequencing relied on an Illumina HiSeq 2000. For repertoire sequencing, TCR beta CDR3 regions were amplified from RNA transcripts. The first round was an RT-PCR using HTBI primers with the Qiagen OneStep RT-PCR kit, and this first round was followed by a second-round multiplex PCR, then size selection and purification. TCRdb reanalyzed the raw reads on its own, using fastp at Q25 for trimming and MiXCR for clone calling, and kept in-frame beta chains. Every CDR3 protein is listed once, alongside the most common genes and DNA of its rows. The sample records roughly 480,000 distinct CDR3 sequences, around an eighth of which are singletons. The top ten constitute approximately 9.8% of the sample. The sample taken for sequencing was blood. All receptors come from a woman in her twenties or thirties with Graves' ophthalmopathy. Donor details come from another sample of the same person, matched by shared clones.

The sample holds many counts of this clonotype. The CDR3 bases are TGTGCTAGTGGCGTGGGGTCTACTAACTATGGCTACACCTTC. It codes for CASGVGSTNYGYTF. The V and J genes are TRBV12-5 and TRBJ1-2, with no clear D. This CDR3 comprises 14 residues. V was shortened by 6 bases and J by 0 bases, with 11 bases between the two germline ends. Germline V gene lookup returns CDR1 LGHNT and CDR2 FRNRAP.

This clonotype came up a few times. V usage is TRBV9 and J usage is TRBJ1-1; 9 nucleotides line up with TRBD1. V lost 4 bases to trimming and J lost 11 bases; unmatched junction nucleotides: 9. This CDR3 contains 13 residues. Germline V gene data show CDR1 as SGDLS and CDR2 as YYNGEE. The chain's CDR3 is CASSSGTGLAAFF. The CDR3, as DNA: TGTGCCAGCAGCAGCGGGACAGGGTTAGCGGCTTTCTTT. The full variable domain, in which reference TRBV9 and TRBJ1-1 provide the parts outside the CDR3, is DSGVTQTPKHLITATGQRVTLRCSPRSGDLSVYWYQQSLDQGLQFLIQYYNGEERAKGNILERFSAQQFPDLHSELNLSSLELGDSALYFCASSSGTGLAAFFGQGTRLTVV.

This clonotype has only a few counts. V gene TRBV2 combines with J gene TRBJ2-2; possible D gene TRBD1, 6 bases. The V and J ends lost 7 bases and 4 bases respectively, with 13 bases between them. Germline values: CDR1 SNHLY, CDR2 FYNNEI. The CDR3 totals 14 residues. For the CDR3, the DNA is TGTGCCAGCAAACCCAGGGGACCCACCGGGGAGCTGTTTTTT. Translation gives CASKPRGPTGELFF.

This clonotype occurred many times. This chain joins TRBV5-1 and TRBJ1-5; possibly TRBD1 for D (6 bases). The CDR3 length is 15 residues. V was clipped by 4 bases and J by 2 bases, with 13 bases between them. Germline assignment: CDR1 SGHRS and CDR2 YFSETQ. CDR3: CASSPGAGGNQPQHF. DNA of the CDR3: TGCGCCAGCAGCCCGGGGGCAGGCGGCAATCAGCCCCAGCATTTT. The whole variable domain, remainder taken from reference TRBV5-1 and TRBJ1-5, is KAGVTQTPRYLIKTRGQQVTLSCSPISGHRSVSWYQQTPGQGLQFLFEYFSETQRNKGNFPGRFSGRQFSNSRSEMNVSTLELGDSALYLCASSPGAGGNQPQHFGDGTRLSIL.

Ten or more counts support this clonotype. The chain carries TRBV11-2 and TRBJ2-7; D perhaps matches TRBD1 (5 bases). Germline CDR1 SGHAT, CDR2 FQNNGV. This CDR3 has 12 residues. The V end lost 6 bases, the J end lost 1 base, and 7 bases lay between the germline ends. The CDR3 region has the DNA TGTGCCAGCAGTCGGACATCCTACGAGCAGTACTTC. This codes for CASSRTSYEQYF. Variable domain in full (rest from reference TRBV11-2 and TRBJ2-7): EAGVAQSPRYKIIEKRQSVAFWCNPISGHATLYWYQQILGQGPKLLIQFQNNGVVDDSQLPKDRFSAERLKGVDSTLKIQPAKLEDSAVYLCASSRTSYEQYFGPGTRLTVT.

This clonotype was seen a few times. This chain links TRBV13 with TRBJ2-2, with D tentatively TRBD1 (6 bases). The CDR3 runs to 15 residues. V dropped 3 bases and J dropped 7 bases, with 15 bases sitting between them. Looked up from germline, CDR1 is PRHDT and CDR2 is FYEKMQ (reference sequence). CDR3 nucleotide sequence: TGTGCCAGCAGCTTTTCAGGGGTCCCCGGCGGGGAGCTGTTTTTT. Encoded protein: CASSFSGVPGGELFF.

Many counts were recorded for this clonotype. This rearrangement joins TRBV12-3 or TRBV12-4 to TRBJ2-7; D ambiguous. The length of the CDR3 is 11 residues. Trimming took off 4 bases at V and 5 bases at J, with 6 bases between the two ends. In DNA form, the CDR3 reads TGTGCCAGCAGTTATAGTAACGAGCAGTACTTC. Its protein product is CASSYSNEQYF.

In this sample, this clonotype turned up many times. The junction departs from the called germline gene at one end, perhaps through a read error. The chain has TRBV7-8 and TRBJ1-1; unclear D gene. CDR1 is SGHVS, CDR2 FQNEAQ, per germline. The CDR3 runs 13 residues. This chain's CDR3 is CASSSRVGTGAFF. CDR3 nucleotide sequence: TGTGCCAGCAGCTCCCGAGTCGGCACTGGAGCTTTCTTT.

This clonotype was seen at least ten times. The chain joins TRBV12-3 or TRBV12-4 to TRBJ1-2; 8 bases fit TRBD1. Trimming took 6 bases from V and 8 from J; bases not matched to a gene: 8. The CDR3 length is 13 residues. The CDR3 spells CASSFTGGNGYTF. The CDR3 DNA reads TGTGCCAGCAGCTTCACAGGGGGTAACGGCTACACCTTC.

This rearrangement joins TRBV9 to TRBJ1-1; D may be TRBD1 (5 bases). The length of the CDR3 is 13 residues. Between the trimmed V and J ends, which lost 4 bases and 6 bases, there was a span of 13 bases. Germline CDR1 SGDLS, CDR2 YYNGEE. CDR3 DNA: TGTGCCAGCAGCCCCCAGCAGGGCTCTGAAGCTTTCTTT. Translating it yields CASSPQQGSEAFF.

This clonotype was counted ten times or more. CDR3 bases: TGTGCCAGCAGACTACTTTCAGATACCTACGAGCAGTACTTC. It specifies CASRLLSDTYEQYF. The V and J genes are TRBV27 and TRBJ2-7; D unresolved. Trimming removed 6 bases from V and 2 bases from J, with 14 bases in between. Per germline, CDR1 MNHEY and CDR2 SMNVEV (reference sequence). This CDR3 has 14 amino acids.

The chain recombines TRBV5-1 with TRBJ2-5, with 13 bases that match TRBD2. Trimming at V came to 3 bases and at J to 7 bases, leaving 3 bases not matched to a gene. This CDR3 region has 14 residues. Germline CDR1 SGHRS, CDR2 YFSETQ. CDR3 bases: TGCGCCAGCAGCTCGACTAGCGGGGGGCTGACCCAGTACTTC. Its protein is CASSSTSGGLTQYF.

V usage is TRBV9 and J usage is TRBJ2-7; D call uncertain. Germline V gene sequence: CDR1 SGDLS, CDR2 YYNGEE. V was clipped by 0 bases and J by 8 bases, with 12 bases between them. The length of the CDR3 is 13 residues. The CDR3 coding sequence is TGTGCCAGCAGCGTAGCGAGTGGTACGAAGCAGTACTTC. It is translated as CASSVASGTKQYF. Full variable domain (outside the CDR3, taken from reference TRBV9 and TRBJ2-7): DSGVTQTPKHLITATGQRVTLRCSPRSGDLSVYWYQQSLDQGLQFLIQYYNGEERAKGNILERFSAQQFPDLHSELNLSSLELGDSALYFCASSVASGTKQYFGPGTRLTVT.

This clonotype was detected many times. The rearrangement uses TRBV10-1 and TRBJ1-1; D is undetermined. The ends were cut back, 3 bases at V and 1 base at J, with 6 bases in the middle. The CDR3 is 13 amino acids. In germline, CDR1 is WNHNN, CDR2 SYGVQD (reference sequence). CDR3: CASSDRKNTEAFF. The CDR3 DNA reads TGCGCCAGCAGTGATCGGAAGAACACTGAAGCTTTCTTT.

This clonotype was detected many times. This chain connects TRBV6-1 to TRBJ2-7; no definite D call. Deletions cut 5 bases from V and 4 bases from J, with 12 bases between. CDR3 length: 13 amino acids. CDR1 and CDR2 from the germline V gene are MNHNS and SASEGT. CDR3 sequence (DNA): TGTGCCAGCAGTCCTCGGACGGAATACGAGCAGTACTTC. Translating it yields CASSPRTEYEQYF.

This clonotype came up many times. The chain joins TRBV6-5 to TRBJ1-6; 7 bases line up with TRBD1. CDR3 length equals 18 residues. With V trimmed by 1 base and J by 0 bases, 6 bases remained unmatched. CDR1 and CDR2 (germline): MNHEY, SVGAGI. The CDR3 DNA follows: TGTGCCAGCAGTTACTTTGCGACAGGGAGCTCCTATAATTCACCCCTCCACTTT. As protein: CASSYFATGSSYNSPLHF.

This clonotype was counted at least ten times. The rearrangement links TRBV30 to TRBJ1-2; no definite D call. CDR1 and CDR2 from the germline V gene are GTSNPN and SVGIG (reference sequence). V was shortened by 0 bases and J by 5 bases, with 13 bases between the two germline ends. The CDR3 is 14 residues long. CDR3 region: CAWSVSPGGYGYTF. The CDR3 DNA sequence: TGTGCCTGGAGTGTATCCCCGGGAGGATATGGCTACACCTTC.

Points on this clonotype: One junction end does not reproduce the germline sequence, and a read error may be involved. The CDR3, as DNA: TGTGTCAGCACCGTAGCCAAAAACATTCAGTACTTC. Translating it yields CVSTVAKNIQYF. The chain recombines TRBV6-1 with TRBJ2-4; unclear D gene. Germline assignment: CDR1 MNHNS and CDR2 SASEGT. The CDR3 runs 12 residues.

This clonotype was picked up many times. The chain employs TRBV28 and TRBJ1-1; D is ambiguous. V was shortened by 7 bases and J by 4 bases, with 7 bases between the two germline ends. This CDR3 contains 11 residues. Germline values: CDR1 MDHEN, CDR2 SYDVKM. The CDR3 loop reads CASTQTTEAFF. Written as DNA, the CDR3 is TGTGCCAGCACCCAAACCACTGAAGCTTTCTTT.

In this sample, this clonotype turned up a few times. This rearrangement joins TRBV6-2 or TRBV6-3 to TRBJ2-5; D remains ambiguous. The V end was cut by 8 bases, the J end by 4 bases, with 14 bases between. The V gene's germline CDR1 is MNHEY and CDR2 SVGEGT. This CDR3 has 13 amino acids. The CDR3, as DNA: TGTGCCAGCCGTTTTGGGATTGGAGAGACCCAGTACTTC. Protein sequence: CASRFGIGETQYF.

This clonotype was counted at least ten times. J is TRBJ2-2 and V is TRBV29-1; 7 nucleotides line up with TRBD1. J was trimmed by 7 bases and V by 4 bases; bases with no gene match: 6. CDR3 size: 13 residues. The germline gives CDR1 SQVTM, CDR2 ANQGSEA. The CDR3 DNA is TGCAGCGTTGGTACAGGGGTCGTCGGGGAGCTGTTTTTT. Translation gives CSVGTGVVGELFF.

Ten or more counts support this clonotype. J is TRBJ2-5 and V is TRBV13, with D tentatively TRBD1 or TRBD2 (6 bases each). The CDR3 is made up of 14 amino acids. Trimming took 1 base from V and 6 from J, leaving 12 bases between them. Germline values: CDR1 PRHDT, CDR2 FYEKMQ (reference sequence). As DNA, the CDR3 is TGTGCCAGCAGCTTAGTCGGGGGCGTTAAGACCCAGTACTTC. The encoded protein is CASSLVGGVKTQYF.